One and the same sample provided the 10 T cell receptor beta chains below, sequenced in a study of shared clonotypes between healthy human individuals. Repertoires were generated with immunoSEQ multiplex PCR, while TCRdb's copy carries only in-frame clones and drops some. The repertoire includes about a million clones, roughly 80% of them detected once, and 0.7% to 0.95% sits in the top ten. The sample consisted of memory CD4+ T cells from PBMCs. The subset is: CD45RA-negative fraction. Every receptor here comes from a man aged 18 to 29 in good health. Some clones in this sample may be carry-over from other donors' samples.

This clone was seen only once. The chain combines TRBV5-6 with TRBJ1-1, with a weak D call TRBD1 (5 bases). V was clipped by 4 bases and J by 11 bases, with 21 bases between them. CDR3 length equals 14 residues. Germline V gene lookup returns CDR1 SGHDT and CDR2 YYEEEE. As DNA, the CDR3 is TGTGCCAGCAGCGCATATGACAGCGCCCGTTGGGCTTTCTTT. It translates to CASSAYDSARWAFF.

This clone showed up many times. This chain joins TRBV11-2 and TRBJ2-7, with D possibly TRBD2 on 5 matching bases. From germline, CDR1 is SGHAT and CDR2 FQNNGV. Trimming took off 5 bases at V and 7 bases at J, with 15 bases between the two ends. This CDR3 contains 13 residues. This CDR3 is CASSPHTGEEQYF. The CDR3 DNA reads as TGTGCCAGCAGCCCCCATACTGGGGAGGAGCAGTACTTC. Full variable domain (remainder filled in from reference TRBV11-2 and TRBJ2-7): EAGVAQSPRYKIIEKRQSVAFWCNPISGHATLYWYQQILGQGPKLLIQFQNNGVVDDSQLPKDRFSAERLKGVDSTLKIQPAKLEDSAVYLCASSPHTGEEQYFGPGTRLTVT.

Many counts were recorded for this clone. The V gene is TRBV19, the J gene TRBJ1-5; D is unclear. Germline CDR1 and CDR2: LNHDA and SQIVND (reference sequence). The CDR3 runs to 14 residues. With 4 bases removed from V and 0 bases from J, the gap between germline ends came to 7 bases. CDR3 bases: TGTGCCAGTAGTAGTACAAATAGCAATCAGCCCCAGCATTTT. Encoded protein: CASSSTNSNQPQHF.

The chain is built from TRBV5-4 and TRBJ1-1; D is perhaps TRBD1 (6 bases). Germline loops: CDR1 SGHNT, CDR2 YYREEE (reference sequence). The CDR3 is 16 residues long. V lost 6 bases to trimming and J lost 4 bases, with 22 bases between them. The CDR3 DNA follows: TGTGCCAGCACCCAACTGCTCCTGGGGGGGCTCACTGAAGCTTTCTTT. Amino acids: CASTQLLLGGLTEAFF.

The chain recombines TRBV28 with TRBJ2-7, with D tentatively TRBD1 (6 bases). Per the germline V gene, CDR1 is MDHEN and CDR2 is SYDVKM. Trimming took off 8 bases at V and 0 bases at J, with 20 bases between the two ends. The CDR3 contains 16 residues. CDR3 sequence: CASGSPRTGSSYEQYF. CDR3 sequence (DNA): TGTGCCAGCGGCTCACCTAGAACAGGGTCCTCCTACGAGCAGTACTTC. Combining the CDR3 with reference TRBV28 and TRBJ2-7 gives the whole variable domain DVKVTQSSRYLVKRTGEKVFLECVQDMDHENMFWYRQDPGLGLRLIYFSYDVKMKEKGDIPEGYSVSREKKERFSLILESASTNQTSMYLCASGSPRTGSSYEQYFGPGTRLTVT.

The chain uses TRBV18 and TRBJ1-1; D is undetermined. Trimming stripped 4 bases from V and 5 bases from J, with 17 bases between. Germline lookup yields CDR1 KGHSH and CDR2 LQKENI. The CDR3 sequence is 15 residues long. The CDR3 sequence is CASSLLTGLGTEAFF. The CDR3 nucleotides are TGTGCCAGCTCACTTCTGACGGGCCTAGGGACTGAAGCTTTCTTT.

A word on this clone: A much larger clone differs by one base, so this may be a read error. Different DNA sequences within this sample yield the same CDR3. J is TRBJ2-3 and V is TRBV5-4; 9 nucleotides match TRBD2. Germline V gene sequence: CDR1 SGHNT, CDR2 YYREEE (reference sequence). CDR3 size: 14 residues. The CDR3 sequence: CASSSGRGTDTQYF. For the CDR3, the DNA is TGTGCCAGCAGTAGCGGGAGAGGCACGGATACGCAGTATTTT.

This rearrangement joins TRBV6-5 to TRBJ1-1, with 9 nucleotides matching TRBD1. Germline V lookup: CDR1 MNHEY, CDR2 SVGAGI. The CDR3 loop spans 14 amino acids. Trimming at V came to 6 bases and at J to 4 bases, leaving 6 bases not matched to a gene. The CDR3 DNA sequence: TGTGCCAGCAGACAACAGGGGGCAGGCACTGAAGCTTTCTTT. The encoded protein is CASRQQGAGTEAFF.

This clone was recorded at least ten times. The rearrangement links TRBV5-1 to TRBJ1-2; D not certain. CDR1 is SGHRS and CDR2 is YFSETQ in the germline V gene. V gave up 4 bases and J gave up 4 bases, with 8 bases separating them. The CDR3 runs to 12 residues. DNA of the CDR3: TGCGCCAGCAGCCTGAATACCTATGGCTACACCTTC. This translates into CASSLNTYGYTF.

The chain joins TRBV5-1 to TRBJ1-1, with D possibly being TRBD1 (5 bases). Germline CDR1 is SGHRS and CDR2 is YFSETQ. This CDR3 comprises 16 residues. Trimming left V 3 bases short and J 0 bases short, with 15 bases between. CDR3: CASSSGRGSMNTEAFF. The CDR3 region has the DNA TGCGCCAGCAGCTCGGGAAGGGGTTCAATGAACACTGAAGCTTTCTTT.